Each of the 29 T cell receptor beta chains below was sequenced from the same sample in a study of shared T cell receptors in the human thymus. The method was immunoSEQ multiplex PCR; TCRdb's version includes in-frame clones alone and lacks a portion of them. This table holds 640,000 or so clones, around 87% found once. This sample was also put to use in a study of human thymus T cells.

Material: thymocytes. The receptor source for this set is a boy in the first two years of life with a congenital heart defect.

This chain links TRBV9 with TRBJ2-1; 13 bases map to TRBD2. V lost 4 bases and J lost 1; bases outside the gene matches: 8. The germline CDR1 and CDR2 sequences are SGDLS and YYNGEE. This CDR3 is 18 amino acids long. The CDR3 region has the DNA TGTGCCAGCAGCCCAACTAGCGGGGGGGCCCTTTCCTACAATGAGCAGTTCTTC. It is translated as CASSPTSGGALSYNEQFF.

Details on this clone: A read error may account for a junction end that differs from germline. This chain connects TRBV7-7 to TRBJ2-1, with TRBD2 matching over 8 bases. CDR1 SSHAT and CDR2 FNYEAQ come from the germline V gene (reference sequence). The CDR3 is 17 residues long. The CDR3 sequence is CASSLGTSPSSYNEQFF. The DNA of the CDR3 is TGTGCTAGCAGCTTAGGGACTAGTCCAAGCTCCTACAATGAGCAGTTCTTC.

The chain combines TRBV25-1 with TRBJ2-1, with a weak D call TRBD2 (5 bases). V lost 4 bases and J 5 bases, leaving 12 bases between the germline ends. This CDR3 is built from 14 residues. CDR1 MGHDK and CDR2 SYGVNS come from the germline V gene. The DNA for the CDR3 is TGTGCCAGCAGTGCGGGGTGTTCGAACAATGAGCAGTTCTTC. Translated: CASSAGCSNNEQFF.

V usage is TRBV5-8 and J usage is TRBJ1-5; the D is unclear. The CDR3 is 14 amino acids. Trimming stripped 2 bases from V and 2 bases from J, with 8 bases between. CDR1 and CDR2 from the germline V gene are SGHTS and YDEGEE. The CDR3 region has the DNA TGTGCCAGCAGCTTAGGGAGGCGCAATCAGCCCCAGCATTTT. Translating gives CASSLGRRNQPQHF.

This rearrangement joins TRBV30 to TRBJ1-1; possible D gene TRBD1, 6 bases. The ends were cut back, 3 bases at V and 1 base at J, with 9 bases in the middle. The CDR3 runs 13 residues. Per germline, CDR1 GTSNPN and CDR2 SVGIG (reference sequence). The CDR3 bases are TGTGCCTGGAGGAAACAGGGGAACACTGAAGCTTTCTTT. It encodes CAWRKQGNTEAFF.

The genes are TRBV6-5 and TRBJ1-4, with 9 bases identical to TRBD1. The CDR3 runs to 16 residues. J lost 4 bases, V lost 2 bases, and 5 bases had no gene match. CDR1 and CDR2 (germline): MNHEY, SVGAGI. CDR3 protein: CASSYAMGQGNEKLFF. CDR3 in DNA: TGTGCCAGCAGTTACGCGATGGGACAGGGTAATGAAAAACTGTTTTTT.

The CDR3 loop is CASSQPRTVQVVGYTF. The CDR3 nucleotides are TGCGCCAGCAGCCAACCCCGGACAGTTCAGGTTGTGGGCTACACCTTC. This chain links TRBV4-3 with TRBJ1-2; tentatively, D is TRBD1 (6 bases). The CDR3 length is 16 residues. Looked up from germline, CDR1 is LGHNA and CDR2 is YSLEER. Trimming took off 2 bases at V and 8 bases at J, with 21 bases between the two ends.

The chain is built from TRBV7-9 and TRBJ1-1, with D perhaps TRBD1 (6 bases). This CDR3 region has 16 residues. Trimming removed 1 base from V and 0 bases from J, with 12 bases in between. Germline V CDR1 and CDR2: SEHNR, FQNEAQ (reference sequence). CDR3 in DNA: TGTGCCAGCAGCTTAGGAGGGGGTCTCTTGAACACTGAAGCTTTCTTT. Translation gives CASSLGGGLLNTEAFF. Full variable domain (missing parts from reference TRBV7-9 and TRBJ1-1): DTGVSQNPRHKITKRGQNVTFRCDPISEHNRLYWYRQTLGQGPEFLTYFQNEAQLEKSRLLSDRFSAERPKGSFSTLEIQRTEQGDSAMYLCASSLGGGLLNTEAFFGQGTRLTVV.

CDR3 amino acids: CASRRDPYSGNTIYF. The CDR3 DNA is TGTGCCAGCAGGCGGGACCCCTACTCTGGAAACACCATATATTTT. The chain uses TRBV9 and TRBJ1-3; D may be TRBD1 (5 bases). The CDR3 sequence is 15 residues long. The ends were cut back, 5 bases at V and 0 bases at J, with 12 bases in the middle. Germline values: CDR1 SGDLS, CDR2 YYNGEE.

The J gene is TRBJ2-1, the V gene TRBV7-7, with D maybe TRBD2 (5 bases). The CDR3 is made up of 15 amino acids. Between the trimmed V and J ends, which lost 1 base and 5 bases, there was a span of 12 bases. Germline CDR1 SSHAT, CDR2 FNYEAQ (reference sequence). The CDR3 spells CASSLGWERNNEQFF. Here the CDR3 DNA reads TGTGCCAGCAGCTTAGGGTGGGAGAGAAACAATGAGCAGTTCTTC.

This chain links TRBV21-1 with TRBJ2-5; TRBD2 is the table's D call, not checked against the DNA. TRBV21-1 is reported as a pseudogene. This CDR3 has 17 amino acids. This CDR3 reads CASSKKYSLADKETQYF. The CDR3 nucleotides are TGTGCCAGCAGCAAAAAATACTCCCTAGCGGATAAAGAGACCCAGTACTTC.

The chain couples TRBV15 to TRBJ1-1; TRBD1 matches 11 bases. The junction had 5 bases not matched to a gene; V was cut back by 5 bases and J by 3 bases. Germline lookup yields CDR1 LNHNV and CDR2 YYDKDF (reference sequence). This CDR3 spans 15 amino acids. CDR3 DNA sequence: TGTGCCACCAGCGGGACAGGGGGGGAGGACACTGAAGCTTTCTTT. It codes for CATSGTGGEDTEAFF. Full variable domain (rest looked up from reference TRBV15 and TRBJ1-1): DAMVIQNPRYQVTQFGKPVTLSCSQTLNHNVMYWYQQKSSQAPKLLFHYYDKDFNNEADTPDNFQSRRPNTSFCFLDIRSPGLGDTAMYLCATSGTGGEDTEAFFGQGTRLTVV.

The chain is built from TRBV14 and TRBJ2-5; 7 bases match TRBD2. J was trimmed by 2 bases and V by 4 bases; bases with no gene match: 4. The CDR3 spans 14 residues. Germline V lookup: CDR1 SGHDN, CDR2 FVKESK. The CDR3 loop reads CASSPAGLQETQYF. The CDR3 DNA reads TGTGCCAGCAGCCCAGCGGGATTACAAGAGACCCAGTACTTC. The variable domain in full, completed from reference TRBV14 and TRBJ2-5, reads EAGVTQFPSHSVIEKGQTVTLRCDPISGHDNLYWYRRVMGKEIKFLLHFVKESKQDESGMPNNRFLAERTGGTYSTLKVQPAELEDSGVYFCASSPAGLQETQYFGPGTRLLVL.

The chain uses TRBV18 and TRBJ1-2, with D unresolved. The CDR3 consists of 11 residues. Trimming stripped 4 bases from V and 8 bases from J, with 8 bases between. Germline CDR1 is KGHSH and CDR2 is LQKENI. The CDR3 DNA is TGTGCCAGCTCACTCACAAGAGGCTACACCTTC. It translates to CASSLTRGYTF.

V gene TRBV5-6 combines with J gene TRBJ2-1; the D gene is possibly TRBD2 (7 bases). Germline V CDR1 and CDR2: SGHDT, YYEEEE. V lost 7 bases and J lost 6, with 8 bases in between. The CDR3 covers 11 residues. CDR3 sequence reads: CASGGANEQFF. In nucleotides, the CDR3 is TGTGCCAGCGGGGGGGCCAATGAGCAGTTCTTC.

The DNA of the CDR3 is TGTGCTAGTGGTTTGGTACGAGGGACAGGGGTCGGTCAGCCCCAGCATTTT. Amino acids: CASGLVRGTGVGQPQHF. The rearrangement links TRBV12-5 to TRBJ1-5; the match to TRBD1 covers 10 bases. From germline, CDR1 is LGHNT and CDR2 FRNRAP. V trimming: 0 bases; J trimming: 6 bases; junction bases outside the gene matches: 8. The CDR3 consists of 17 residues. Supplemented by reference TRBV12-5 and TRBJ1-5, the full variable domain reads DARVTQTPRHKVTEMGQEVTMRCQPILGHNTVFWYRQTMMQGLELLAYFRNRAPLDDSGMPKDRFSAEMPDATLATLKIQPSEPRDSAVYFCASGLVRGTGVGQPQHFGDGTRLSIL.

The rearrangement links TRBV4-3 to TRBJ2-2, with unresolved D. The CDR3 contains 13 residues. The V gene's germline CDR1 is LGHNA and CDR2 YSLEER. V lost 0 bases to trimming and J lost 6 bases, with 5 bases between them. The CDR3 sequence: CASSQDTAGELFF. The DNA of the CDR3 is TGCGCCAGCAGCCAAGATACGGCCGGGGAGCTGTTTTTT.

This rearrangement joins TRBV15 to TRBJ2-1; 7 nucleotides agree with TRBD2. The CDR3 loop spans 18 amino acids. In germline, CDR1 is LNHNV, CDR2 YYDKDF (reference sequence). V trimming: 1 base; J trimming: 6 bases; junction bases outside the gene matches: 15. The CDR3 DNA reads as TGTGCCACCAGCAGAGGCCCCGCCCAGGGCGGGAGTGTCAATGAGCAGTTCTTC. Amino acids: CATSRGPAQGGSVNEQFF. The variable domain in full, completed from reference TRBV15 and TRBJ2-1, reads DAMVIQNPRYQVTQFGKPVTLSCSQTLNHNVMYWYQQKSSQAPKLLFHYYDKDFNNEADTPDNFQSRRPNTSFCFLDIRSPGLGDTAMYLCATSRGPAQGGSVNEQFFGPGTRLTVL.

The chain uses TRBV2 and TRBJ2-7; a possible D gene is TRBD2 (5 bases). CDR3 size: 14 residues. The ends were cut back, 1 base at V and 4 bases at J, with 11 bases in the middle. Looked up from germline, CDR1 is SNHLY and CDR2 is FYNNEI. CDR3: CASSEEKGGYEQYF. In DNA form, the CDR3 reads TGTGCCAGCAGTGAAGAAAAGGGCGGGTACGAGCAGTACTTC.

The chain recombines TRBV5-1 with TRBJ2-3, with 9 bases matching TRBD2. Per germline, CDR1 SGHRS and CDR2 YFSETQ. V lost 1 base, J lost 5 bases, and 17 bases stayed unmatched. The CDR3 is made up of 19 amino acids. DNA of the CDR3: TGCGCCAGCAGCTTGATTATGGGCGGGAGGGCCAGTCGAATAGATACGCAGTATTTT. The encoded protein is CASSLIMGGRASRIDTQYF.

The CDR3 DNA reads TGTGCCAGCAGCTCACCTGCCCGCGGGGGGCCTCAAGAGACCCAGTACTTC. Protein: CASSSPARGGPQETQYF. This sequence joins TRBV5-5 and TRBJ2-5; TRBD2 aligns across 8 bases. The germline V gene has CDR1 SGHKS and CDR2 YYEKEE (reference sequence). J lost 2 bases, V lost 3 bases, and 12 bases had no gene match. The CDR3 spans 17 residues.

V usage is TRBV11-2 and J usage is TRBJ2-7; TRBD1 matches 9 bases. This CDR3 spans 14 amino acids. The trim removed 5 bases at V and 4 bases at J, leaving 6 bases unmatched. The germline CDR1 and CDR2 sequences are SGHAT and FQNNGV. DNA of the CDR3: TGTGCCAGCAGCCCGGGACAGGGTGGGTACGAGCAGTACTTC. Its protein is CASSPGQGGYEQYF.

This clone was seen a single time. V gene TRBV5-1 combines with J gene TRBJ1-2; D is uncertain. This CDR3 is built from 14 residues. Trimming cost V 1 base and J 6 bases, with 13 bases left between them. Germline CDR1 is SGHRS and CDR2 is YFSETQ. The CDR3 is CASSLILGGDGYTF. CDR3 sequence (DNA): TGCGCCAGCAGCTTGATCTTGGGTGGAGATGGCTACACCTTC.

The V call is TRBV27, the J call TRBJ2-7, with TRBD1 identical over 8 bases. The CDR3 is 16 residues long. With V trimmed by 6 bases and J by 2 bases, 12 bases remained unmatched. CDR1 is MNHEY and CDR2 is SMNVEV in the germline V gene (reference sequence). Here the CDR3 reads CASSPGEDRDPYEQYF. The CDR3 DNA follows: TGTGCCAGCAGCCCGGGGGAGGACAGGGATCCCTACGAGCAGTACTTC.

The gene calls are TRBV4-1 and TRBJ2-2; 7 bases are shared with TRBD1. This CDR3 spans 14 amino acids. With 2 bases clipped from V and 16 bases from J, the junction kept 13 bases outside the gene matches. Germline V gives CDR1 MGHRA, CDR2 YSYEKL. The CDR3 region has the DNA TGCGCCAGCAGCCAAAGGACAGGTCGAGGGCAGCCGTTTTTT. Translation: CASSQRTGRGQPFF.

This chain joins TRBV28 and TRBJ2-1, with D perhaps TRBD2 (6 bases). The V gene's germline CDR1 is MDHEN and CDR2 SYDVKM. The V gene lost 7 bases and the J gene lost 4 bases, with 14 bases spanning the gap. This CDR3 has 14 residues. CDR3 loop: CASKGGSWYNEQFF. CDR3 DNA: TGTGCCAGCAAAGGAGGGAGTTGGTACAATGAGCAGTTCTTC.

This chain connects TRBV10-3 to TRBJ1-5; D call uncertain. CDR1 and CDR2 from the germline V gene are ENHRY and SYGVKD. V was trimmed by 0 bases and J by 5 bases, leaving 20 bases between them. This CDR3 is 18 amino acids long. The CDR3 coding sequence is TGTGCCATCAGTGAGTCGAGGGATTGGGTGGGGTATCATCAGCCCCAGCATTTT. Its translation: CAISESRDWVGYHQPQHF.

The chain uses TRBV2 and TRBJ2-1; the match to TRBD1 covers 10 bases. There are 18 residues in the CDR3. The V segment lost 0 bases and the J segment 7 bases; nucleotides outside the gene matches: 12. CDR1 SNHLY and CDR2 FYNNEI come from the germline V gene. CDR3 nucleotides: TGTGCCAGCAGTGAAGCGGGAACTGACAGGGGGCTGAAAAATGAGCAGTTCTTC. Translated: CASSEAGTDRGLKNEQFF.

This sequence joins TRBV18 and TRBJ1-3; D remains ambiguous. The CDR3 has 13 amino acids. Germline assignment: CDR1 KGHSH and CDR2 LQKENI. V lost 1 base to trimming and J lost 3 bases, with 4 bases between them. CDR3 in amino acids: CASSPQSGNTIYF. CDR3 nucleotide sequence: TGTGCCAGCTCACCACAGAGTGGAAACACCATATATTTT.